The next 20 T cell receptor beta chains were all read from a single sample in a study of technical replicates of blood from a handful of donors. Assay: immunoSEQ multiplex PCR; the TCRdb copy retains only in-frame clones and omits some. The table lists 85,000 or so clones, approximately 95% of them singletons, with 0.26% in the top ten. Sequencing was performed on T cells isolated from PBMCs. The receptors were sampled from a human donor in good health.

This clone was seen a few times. The CDR3 nucleotides are TGTGCCAGCAAGCCCAGGGATATTCAGCCCCAGCATTTT. Amino acid sequence: CASKPRDIQPQHF. The genes are TRBV6-4 and TRBJ1-5, with a weak D call TRBD1 (5 bases). This CDR3 is built from 13 residues. Germline CDR1 is MRHNA and CDR2 is SNTAGT. V was cut by 7 bases and J by 6 bases, with 13 bases left in between.

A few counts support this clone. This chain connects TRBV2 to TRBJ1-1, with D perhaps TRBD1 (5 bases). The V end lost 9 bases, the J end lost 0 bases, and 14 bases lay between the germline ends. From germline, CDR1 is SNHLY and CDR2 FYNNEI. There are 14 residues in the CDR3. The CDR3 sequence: CASTGVGMNTEAFF. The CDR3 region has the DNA TGTGCCAGTACGGGGGTTGGCATGAACACTGAAGCTTTCTTT. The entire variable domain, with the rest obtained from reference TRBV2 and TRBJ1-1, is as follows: EPEVTQTPSHQVTQMGQEVILRCVPISNHLYFYWYRQILGQKVEFLVSFYNNEISEKSEIFDDQFSVERPDGSNFTLKIRSTKLEDSAMYFCASTGVGMNTEAFFGQGTRLTVV.

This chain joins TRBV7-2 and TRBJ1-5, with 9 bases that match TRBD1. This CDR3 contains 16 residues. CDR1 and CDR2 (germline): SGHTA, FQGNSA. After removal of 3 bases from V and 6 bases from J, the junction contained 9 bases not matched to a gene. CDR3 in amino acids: CASSFNDRGVGQPQHF. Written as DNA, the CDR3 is TGTGCCAGCAGCTTCAATGACAGGGGGGTCGGTCAGCCCCAGCATTTT.

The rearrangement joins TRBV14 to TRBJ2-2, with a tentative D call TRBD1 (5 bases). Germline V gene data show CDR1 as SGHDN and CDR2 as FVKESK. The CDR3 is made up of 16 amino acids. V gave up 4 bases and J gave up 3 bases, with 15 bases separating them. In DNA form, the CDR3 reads TGTGCCAGCAGCCCTCCACAGGCTTGGGACACCGGGGAGCTGTTTTTT. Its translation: CASSPPQAWDTGELFF.

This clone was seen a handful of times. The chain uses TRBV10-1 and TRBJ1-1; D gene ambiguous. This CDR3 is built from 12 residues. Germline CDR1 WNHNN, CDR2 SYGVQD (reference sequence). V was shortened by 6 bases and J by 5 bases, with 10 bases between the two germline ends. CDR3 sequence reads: CASSSAGTEAFF. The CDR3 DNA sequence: TGCGCCAGCAGCTCAGCCGGGACTGAAGCTTTCTTT.

This CDR3 is CAWSTSGTGKNTEAFF. The CDR3 DNA sequence: TGTGCCTGGAGTACCTCCGGGACAGGGAAGAACACTGAAGCTTTCTTT. The chain uses TRBV30 and TRBJ1-1; 9 nucleotides align to TRBD1. The CDR3 sequence is 16 residues long. V lost 2 bases and J lost 1; bases outside the gene matches: 8. The germline V gene has CDR1 GTSNPN and CDR2 SVGIG (reference sequence).

CDR3 protein: CASGGGSGNSPLHF. Here the CDR3 DNA reads TGTGCCAGCGGCGGGGGCTCTGGCAATTCACCCCTCCACTTT. The chain couples TRBV11-2 to TRBJ1-6; TRBD1 is a possible D gene (6 bases). In germline, CDR1 is SGHAT, CDR2 FQNNGV. This CDR3 contains 14 residues. The germline V and J ends were trimmed by 8 bases and 7 bases, with 15 bases remaining between them.

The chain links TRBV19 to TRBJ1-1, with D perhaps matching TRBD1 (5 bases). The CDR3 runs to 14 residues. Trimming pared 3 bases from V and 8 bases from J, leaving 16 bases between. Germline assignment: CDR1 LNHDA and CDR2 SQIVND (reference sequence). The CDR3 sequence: CASSIQGLSSEAFF. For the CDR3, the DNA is TGTGCCAGTAGTATCCAGGGCTTATCTTCCGAAGCTTTCTTT. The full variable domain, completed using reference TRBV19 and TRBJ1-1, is DGGITQSPKYLFRKEGQNVTLSCEQNLNHDAMYWYRQDPGQGLRLIYYSQIVNDFQKGDIAEGYSVSREKKESFPLTVTSAQKNPTAFYLCASSIQGLSSEAFFGQGTRLTVV.

CDR3 residues: CASSADRAGANVLTF. CDR3 sequence (DNA): TGTGCCAGCAGTGCGGACAGGGCTGGGGCCAACGTCCTGACTTTC. The chain joins TRBV6-1 to TRBJ2-6; the match to TRBD1 covers 8 bases. The ends lost 4 bases at V and 2 bases at J; junction bases unmatched: 1. CDR3 length: 15 residues. CDR1 MNHNS and CDR2 SASEGT come from the germline V gene.

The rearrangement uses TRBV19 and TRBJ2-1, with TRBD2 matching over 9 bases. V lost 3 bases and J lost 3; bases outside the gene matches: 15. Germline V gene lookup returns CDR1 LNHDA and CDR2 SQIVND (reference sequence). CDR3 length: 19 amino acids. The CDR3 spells CASSMGPYLLAGNYNEQFF. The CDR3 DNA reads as TGTGCCAGTAGTATGGGCCCTTATCTGCTAGCGGGAAACTACAATGAGCAGTTCTTC.

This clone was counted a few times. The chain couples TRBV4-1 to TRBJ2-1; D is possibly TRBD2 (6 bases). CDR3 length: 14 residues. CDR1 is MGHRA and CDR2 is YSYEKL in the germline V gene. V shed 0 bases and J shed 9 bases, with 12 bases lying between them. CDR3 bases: TGCGCCAGCAGCCAAGAACGGGAGAAGCGTGAGCAGTTCTTC. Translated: CASSQEREKREQFF.

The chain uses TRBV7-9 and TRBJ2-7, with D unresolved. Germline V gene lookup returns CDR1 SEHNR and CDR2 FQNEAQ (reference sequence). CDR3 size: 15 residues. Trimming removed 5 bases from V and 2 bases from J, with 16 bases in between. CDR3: CASSPQIDGAYEQYF. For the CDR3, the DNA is TGTGCCAGCAGCCCACAAATAGACGGAGCCTACGAGCAGTACTTC.

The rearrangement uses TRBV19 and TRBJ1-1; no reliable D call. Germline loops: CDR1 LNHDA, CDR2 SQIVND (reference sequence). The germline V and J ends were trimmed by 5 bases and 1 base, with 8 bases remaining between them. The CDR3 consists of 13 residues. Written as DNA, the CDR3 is TGTGCCAGTAGTCAGACAAGGAACACTGAAGCTTTCTTT. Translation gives CASSQTRNTEAFF.

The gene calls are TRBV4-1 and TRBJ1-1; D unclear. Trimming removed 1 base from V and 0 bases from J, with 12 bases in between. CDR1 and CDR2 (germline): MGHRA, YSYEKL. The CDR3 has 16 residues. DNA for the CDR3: TGCGCCAGCAGCCAAGTAGAGGGCGGAATGAACACTGAAGCTTTCTTT. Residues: CASSQVEGGMNTEAFF.

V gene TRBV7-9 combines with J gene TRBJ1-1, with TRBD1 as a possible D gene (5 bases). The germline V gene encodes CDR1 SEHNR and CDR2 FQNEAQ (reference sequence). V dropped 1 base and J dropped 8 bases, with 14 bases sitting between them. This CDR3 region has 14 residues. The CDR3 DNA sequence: TGTGCCAGCAGCTTAGAGGACATAGGGAAGGAAGCTTTCTTT. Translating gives CASSLEDIGKEAFF.

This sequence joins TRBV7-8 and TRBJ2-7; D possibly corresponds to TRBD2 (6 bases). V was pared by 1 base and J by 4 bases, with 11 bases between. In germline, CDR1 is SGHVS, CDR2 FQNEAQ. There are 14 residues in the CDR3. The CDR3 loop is CASSLGTITYEQYF. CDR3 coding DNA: TGTGCCAGCAGCTTAGGGACTATTACGTACGAGCAGTACTTC. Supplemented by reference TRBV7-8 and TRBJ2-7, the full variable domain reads GAGVSQSPRYKVAKRGQDVALRCDPISGHVSLFWYQQALGQGPEFLTYFQNEAQLDKSGLPSDRFFAERPEGSVSTLKIQRTQQEDSAVYLCASSLGTITYEQYFGPGTRLTVT.

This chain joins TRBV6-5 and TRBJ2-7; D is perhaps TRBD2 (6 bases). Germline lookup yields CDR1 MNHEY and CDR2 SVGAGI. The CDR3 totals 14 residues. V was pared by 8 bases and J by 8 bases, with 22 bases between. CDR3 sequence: CASSAREQGGKQYF. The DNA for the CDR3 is TGTGCCAGCTCAGCCCGGGAGCAGGGAGGAAAGCAGTACTTC.

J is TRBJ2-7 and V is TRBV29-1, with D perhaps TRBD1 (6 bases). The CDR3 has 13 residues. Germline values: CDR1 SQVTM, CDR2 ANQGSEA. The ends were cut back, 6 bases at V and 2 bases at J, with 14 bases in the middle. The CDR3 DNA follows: TGCAGCGTGGGGACACATCTCACCTACGAGCAGTACTTC. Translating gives CSVGTHLTYEQYF.

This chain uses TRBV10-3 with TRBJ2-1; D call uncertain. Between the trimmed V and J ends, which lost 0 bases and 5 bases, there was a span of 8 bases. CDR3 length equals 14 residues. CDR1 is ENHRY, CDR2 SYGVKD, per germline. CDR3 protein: CAISESRSNNEQFF. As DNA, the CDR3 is TGTGCCATCAGTGAGTCCAGATCCAACAATGAGCAGTTCTTC.

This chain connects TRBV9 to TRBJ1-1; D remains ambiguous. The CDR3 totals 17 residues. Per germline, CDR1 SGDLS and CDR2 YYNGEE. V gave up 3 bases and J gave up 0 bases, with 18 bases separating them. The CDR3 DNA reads TGTGCCAGCAGCGACGGCATTCCAGGCTACATGAACACTGAAGCTTTCTTT. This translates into CASSDGIPGYMNTEAFF.